This TCR beta chain is drawn from a study of response to subunit inactivated influenza vaccine. Germline CDR1 and CDR2: SQVTM and ANQGSEA. Between the trimmed V and J ends, which lost 0 bases and 2 bases, there was a span of 11 bases. This CDR3 has 14 amino acids. This clonotype was found a few times. TCRdb re-derived calls from the RT-PCR reads in MiXCR, one entry per CDR3 protein. The sample has some 600,000 distinct CDR3 sequences, 12% to 15% seen once; the top ten hold around 7.6%. The rearrangement joins TRBV29-1 to TRBJ2-7; D is unresolved. This receptor was taken from a man in his fifties who received an inactivated influenza vaccine. The sequencing used PBMCs from blood, collected approximately 15 days before vaccination. This CDR3 reads CSVEDDRVTYEQYF. The CDR3 DNA sequence: TGCAGCGTTGAAGATGATAGGGTAACCTACGAGCAGTACTTC.